The clone carrying this T cell receptor beta chain has at least ten counts. As yet, its antigen is unknown. CDR1 is ENHRY, CDR2 SYGVKD, per germline. The CDR3 covers 14 residues. Losses at the gene ends were 5 bases for V and 0 bases for J; bases not matched to a gene: 2. The TCR beta libraries were generated through quantitative 5'-RACE incorporating molecular barcodes. MiXCR was run by TCRdb on the 5' RACE reads, yielding one entry per CDR3 protein. The table has 150,000 to 200,000 distinct CDR3 sequences, around 10% seen once; the top ten hold 29%. The sample originates from a study of CD8 T cells in ankylosing spondylitis. General observations from the study: Previously reported in reactive arthritis synovial fluid and blood were some of the motif variants. Apparently characteristic of ankylosing spondylitis blood was a TCR beta motif (about 8 highly homologous variants). Within matched ankylosing spondylitis synovial fluid, disease-linked clones were reportedly significantly enriched.

The sequenced sample consisted of blood, either unsorted or a sorted T cell fraction (not recorded which). The V and J genes are TRBV10-3 and TRBJ2-7; 9 positions match TRBD1. The receptor's source is a male donor with ankylosing spondylitis or in good health (not recorded which). CDR3 DNA: TGTGCCATCAGTAGGGACAGGGACTCCTACGAGCAGTACTTC. This translates into CAISRDRDSYEQYF.